Reported below is one TCR beta chain. Its antigen is undetermined. This sample is part of a study of shared clonotypes between healthy human individuals. The CDR3 is 13 residues long. V was trimmed by 4 bases and J by 3 bases, leaving 7 bases between them. Germline V gene lookup returns CDR1 SEHNR and CDR2 FQNEAQ (reference sequence). Assay: immunoSEQ multiplex PCR; the TCRdb copy retains only in-frame clones and omits some. The repertoire includes approximately 620,000 clones, more than 95% of them detected once, and about 0.06% sits in the top ten. Study-level points and caveats: Generation probabilities were higher for clonotypes shared across all four sorted-subset donors than for unshared ones. Between a few donors, naive CD4 clonotypes were shared at a level of around 4.9%.

The TCR sequence derives from a woman in her 30s in good health. The V gene is TRBV7-9, the J gene TRBJ2-1; TRBD2 might be the D (6 bases). Sample: naive CD4+ T cells sorted from blood. Subset defined: CD45RA+ positively selected. The CDR3 coding sequence is TGTGCCAGCAGCTCGGGAGTCTACAATGAGCAGTTCTTC. Amino acids: CASSSGVYNEQFF.